This T cell receptor beta chain came from a study of blood T cell repertoires in COVID-19. Study details: T cells, B-cell-depleted T cells, or PBMCs provided the cDNA or gDNA that served as material.

Study processing details: The authors estimated nucleated cell counts from reference gene primer amplification. The assay was immunoSEQ multiplex PCR, and TCRdb's table has in-frame clones only and misses some. V and J calls and clone size are as listed in that table; D and trimming were resolved from the DNA. This table holds hundreds of thousands of clones, about 90% found once. Germline assignment: CDR1 KGHSH and CDR2 LQKENI. V trimming: 3 bases; J trimming: 1 base; junction bases outside the gene matches: 8. This CDR3 has 19 residues. Patients from Seattle were sampled longitudinally, starting during active infection.

This rearrangement joins TRBV18 to TRBJ2-1; 14 bases fit TRBD2. The source of this sequence is a man aged 18 to 30 with COVID-19, enrolled during active disease. Material: peripheral blood. This CDR3 is CASSPPGLAGEGSYNEQFF. The CDR3 DNA reads TGTGCCAGCTCACCTCCGGGACTAGCGGGAGAAGGGTCCTACAATGAGCAGTTCTTC.